The 25 T cell receptor beta chains in this list originate from one sample, sequenced in a study of patients and donors after allogeneic stem cell transplantation. Each CDR3 protein is one row after TCRdb ran MiXCR on the RT-PCR reads. The table shows under 170,000 distinct CDR3 sequences, with about a third occurring only once. Source material: blood, either unsorted or a sorted T cell fraction (not recorded which). These receptors originate from a human donor who was either an allogeneic HSCT recipient or a stem cell or donor lymphocyte infusion donor (not recorded which). It is not recorded whose cells these are; they may come from a transplant donor.

This clonotype turned up a few times. The rearrangement joins TRBV27 to TRBJ1-2; D not resolved. Germline assignment: CDR1 MNHEY and CDR2 SMNVEV (reference sequence). Trimming removed 2 bases at V and 6 bases at J, with 10 bases between. This CDR3 contains 13 residues. The CDR3 DNA follows: TGTGCCAGCAGTTTAGGGCCGGCTGATGGCTACACCTTC. Encoded protein: CASSLGPADGYTF.

The chain joins TRBV4-2 to TRBJ1-2, with D possibly TRBD1 on 5 matching bases. V was shortened by 0 bases and J by 11 bases, with 19 bases between the two germline ends. The germline V gene encodes CDR1 LGHNA and CDR2 YNFKEQ. There are 15 residues in the CDR3. The CDR3 protein is CASSQDKADIRGYTF. The CDR3, as DNA: TGTGCCAGCAGCCAAGATAAGGCAGATATCCGGGGGTACACCTTC.

The genes are TRBV11-2 and TRBJ1-2; tentative D call: TRBD1 (6 bases). This CDR3 contains 17 residues. Germline CDR1 SGHAT, CDR2 FQNNGV. Trimming pared 4 bases from V and 2 bases from J, leaving 20 bases between. This CDR3 is CASSSLLGGNMNYGYTF. The CDR3, as DNA: TGTGCCAGCAGCTCCCTTCTGGGGGGCAACATGAACTATGGCTACACCTTC.

This clonotype was seen only a few times. V usage is TRBV29-1 and J usage is TRBJ2-3, with 7 nucleotides matching TRBD1. The length of the CDR3 is 11 residues. The J segment lost 3 bases and the V segment lost 7 bases, leaving 1 base of the junction unmatched. Germline V gives CDR1 SQVTM, CDR2 ANQGSEA. The DNA of the CDR3 is TGCAGCGGACAGGGAACAGATACGCAGTATTTT. This sequence encodes CSGQGTDTQYF.

The chain combines TRBV7-9 with TRBJ2-3; D unresolved. This CDR3 has 17 amino acids. V lost 2 bases and J 4 bases, leaving 19 bases between the germline ends. Germline loops: CDR1 SEHNR, CDR2 FQNEAQ (reference sequence). The CDR3 region has the DNA TGTGCCAGCAGCTTACGGAAAACTCTGGAGATCGCAGATACGCAGTATTTT. Protein sequence: CASSLRKTLEIADTQYF.

The chain couples TRBV5-1 to TRBJ2-7; 10 bases align to TRBD1. The J segment lost 5 bases and the V segment lost 4 bases, leaving 9 bases of the junction unmatched. This CDR3 has 15 amino acids. Germline V gene data show CDR1 as SGHRS and CDR2 as YFSETQ. CDR3 region: CASSPQGTGDHEQYF. CDR3 bases: TGCGCCAGCAGCCCGCAAGGGACAGGGGACCACGAGCAGTACTTC.

This clonotype was detected a few times. The chain employs TRBV28 and TRBJ1-6; D unresolved. There are 15 residues in the CDR3. V was cut by 5 bases and J by 7 bases, with 15 bases left in between. The V gene's germline CDR1 is MDHEN and CDR2 SYDVKM. CDR3 DNA: TGTGCCAGCAGTCATCAGGACGCGTGGAATTCACCCCTCCACTTT. Amino acid sequence: CASSHQDAWNSPLHF.

The chain has TRBV4-2 and TRBJ2-7, with D perhaps given as TRBD1 or TRBD2 (6 bases each). Trimming took off 0 bases at V and 4 bases at J, with 16 bases between the two ends. Germline V gene lookup returns CDR1 LGHNA and CDR2 YNFKEQ. CDR3 length equals 16 residues. The CDR3 nucleotides read TGTGCCAGCAGCCAAGAGATGGTCGGGGGCCCGTACGAGCAGTACTTC. Its translation is CASSQEMVGGPYEQYF.

The genes are TRBV11-2 and TRBJ1-1, with 10 bases lining up with TRBD1. V gave up 5 bases and J gave up 10 bases; unmatched junction bases: 4. The CDR3 length is 12 residues. Germline V CDR1 and CDR2: SGHAT, FQNNGV. CDR3 amino acids: CASSATGGIAFF. The CDR3 DNA is TGTGCCAGCAGCGCGACAGGGGGCATAGCTTTCTTT.

The chain is built from TRBV20-1 and TRBJ2-3; 9 bases map to TRBD1. Germline values: CDR1 DFQATT, CDR2 SNEGSKA (reference sequence). The length of the CDR3 is 14 residues. Trimming took 5 bases from V and 3 from J; bases not matched to a gene: 6. In DNA form, the CDR3 reads TGCAGTGCTCCCCGGGACAGGGTAACAGATACGCAGTATTTT. This sequence encodes CSAPRDRVTDTQYF.

The rearrangement joins TRBV6-6 to TRBJ1-2; no reliable D call. V lost 10 bases and J 3 bases, leaving 12 bases between the germline ends. CDR3 length: 12 amino acids. CDR1 and CDR2 (germline): MNHNY, SVGAGI (reference sequence). The CDR3, as DNA: TGTGCCACTCGGCCGGTAGACTATGGCTACACCTTC. This translates into CATRPVDYGYTF.

This chain joins TRBV4-2 and TRBJ1-1; tentative D call: TRBD1 (5 bases). The CDR3 has 12 residues. V lost 4 bases and J 6 bases, leaving 9 bases between the germline ends. Germline V gene data show CDR1 as LGHNA and CDR2 as YNFKEQ. The CDR3 DNA reads as TGTGCCAGCAGCCTAGTGGGGGCTGAAGCTTTCTTT. Protein product: CASSLVGAEAFF.

This sequence joins TRBV19 and TRBJ2-1; TRBD1 agrees at 7 bases. From germline, CDR1 is LNHDA and CDR2 SQIVND (reference sequence). The V gene end was trimmed by 3 bases and the J gene end by 4 bases; junction bases not matched to a gene: 6. The CDR3 contains 15 residues. The CDR3 protein is CASSILGQTYNEQFF. CDR3 in DNA: TGTGCCAGTAGTATTTTGGGACAGACATACAATGAGCAGTTCTTC.

The rearrangement links TRBV10-2 to TRBJ1-2; 10 bases map to TRBD1. J lost 4 bases, V lost 7 bases, and 3 bases had no gene match. Germline assignment: CDR1 WSHSY and CDR2 SAAADI. The CDR3 covers 13 residues. The CDR3 spells CASTRQGAYGYTF. DNA for the CDR3: TGCGCCAGCACCCGACAGGGGGCCTATGGCTACACCTTC.

The chain is built from TRBV5-1 and TRBJ2-5; 8 bases fit TRBD1. Germline V gives CDR1 SGHRS, CDR2 YFSETQ. The CDR3 length is 15 residues. With 3 bases clipped from V and 5 bases from J, the junction kept 9 bases outside the gene matches. The CDR3: CASSWMTGETETQYF. Here the CDR3 DNA reads TGCGCCAGCAGCTGGATGACAGGGGAAACGGAGACCCAGTACTTC.

The chain employs TRBV15 and TRBJ1-5, with unresolved D. The V gene's germline CDR1 is LNHNV and CDR2 YYDKDF (reference sequence). With 1 base removed from V and 2 bases from J, the gap between germline ends came to 3 bases. This CDR3 contains 13 residues. The CDR3 DNA reads TGTGCCACCAGCAGAGTTGGCAATCAGCCCCAGCATTTT. Its translation is CATSRVGNQPQHF.

This chain links TRBV2 with TRBJ1-1, with D uncertain. Germline V lookup: CDR1 SNHLY, CDR2 FYNNEI. CDR3 length equals 11 residues. Trimming took off 4 bases at V and 8 bases at J, with 8 bases between the two ends. The CDR3: CASSGEEEAFF. The CDR3, as DNA: TGTGCCAGCAGTGGTGAGGAGGAAGCTTTCTTT. Using reference TRBV2 and TRBJ1-1 for the parts outside the CDR3, the full variable domain is EPEVTQTPSHQVTQMGQEVILRCVPISNHLYFYWYRQILGQKVEFLVSFYNNEISEKSEIFDDQFSVERPDGSNFTLKIRSTKLEDSAMYFCASSGEEEAFFGQGTRLTVV.

The chain uses TRBV5-1 and TRBJ2-1; the match to TRBD2 covers 13 bases. The CDR3 spans 15 residues. V lost 4 bases and J lost 8; bases outside the gene matches: 6. From germline, CDR1 is SGHRS and CDR2 YFSETQ. The chain's CDR3 is CASSTGTSGADEQFF. The DNA of the CDR3 is TGCGCCAGCAGCACCGGGACTAGCGGGGCGGATGAGCAGTTCTTC. Variable domain in full (rest from reference TRBV5-1 and TRBJ2-1): KAGVTQTPRYLIKTRGQQVTLSCSPISGHRSVSWYQQTPGQGLQFLFEYFSETQRNKGNFPGRFSGRQFSNSRSEMNVSTLELGDSALYLCASSTGTSGADEQFFGPGTRLTVL.

The rearrangement joins TRBV7-9 to TRBJ1-2; the D is unclear. Germline assignment: CDR1 SEHNR and CDR2 FQNEAQ (reference sequence). V gave up 5 bases and J gave up 4 bases, with 11 bases separating them. The CDR3 has 13 amino acids. DNA of the CDR3: TGTGCCAGCAGCATACAAGGCCTCTATGGCTACACCTTC. Translation gives CASSIQGLYGYTF.

This chain connects TRBV4-3 to TRBJ2-5; TRBD1 might be the D (6 bases). CDR3 length: 15 residues. Trimming removed 3 bases at V and 1 base at J, with 12 bases between. Germline-derived CDR1 and CDR2 are LGHNA and YSLEER. The CDR3 here is CASSHSTGIQETQYF. CDR3 in DNA: TGCGCCAGCAGCCATTCGACAGGAATCCAAGAGACCCAGTACTTC.

The gene calls are TRBV12-3 or TRBV12-4 and TRBJ1-1, with TRBD1 identical over 9 bases. The V gene end was trimmed by 5 bases and the J gene end by 1 base; junction bases not matched to a gene: 5. The CDR3 is made up of 15 amino acids. The CDR3 DNA reads as TGTGCCAGCAGTAAGGACAGGGGCCCGAACACTGAAGCTTTCTTT. Residues: CASSKDRGPNTEAFF.

This clonotype has a handful of counts. The chain uses TRBV5-6 and TRBJ1-2, with D uncertain. The V end lost 4 bases, the J end lost 6 bases, and 13 bases lay between the germline ends. This CDR3 has 13 amino acids. Germline CDR1 is SGHDT and CDR2 is YYEEEE. The CDR3 DNA reads as TGTGCCAGCAGCCGGCGAGGGCGTGATGGCTACACCTTC. Residues: CASSRRGRDGYTF.

The chain has TRBV7-8 and TRBJ1-4, with 9 bases aligning to TRBD1. Germline trimming cut 5 bases from V and 4 bases from J; bases unmatched to any gene: 8. The CDR3 runs 16 residues. Germline values: CDR1 SGHVS, CDR2 FQNEAQ. The DNA for the CDR3 is TGTGCCAGCAGCCCCTTGGGACAGGGCGATAATGAAAAACTGTTTTTT. Protein sequence: CASSPLGQGDNEKLFF.

The chain links TRBV18 to TRBJ2-5; 7 bases match TRBD1. Losses at the gene ends were 3 bases for V and 7 bases for J; bases not matched to a gene: 5. The CDR3 consists of 13 residues. Germline CDR1 and CDR2: KGHSH and LQKENI. The CDR3: CASSPDRDRTQYF. CDR3 DNA sequence: TGTGCCAGCTCACCTGACAGGGATCGGACCCAGTACTTC.

The chain recombines TRBV12-3 or TRBV12-4 with TRBJ2-4; TRBD1 or TRBD2 may be the D gene (5 bases each). This CDR3 contains 13 residues. The V gene lost 5 bases and the J gene lost 4 bases, with 9 bases spanning the gap. This chain's CDR3 is CASSRDGKNIQYF. The CDR3 DNA reads TGTGCCAGCAGTCGGGACGGTAAAAACATTCAGTACTTC.